Here is one TCR beta chain with its context. The target of this receptor is not known. Base qualities were left out, and no much larger clone turns up one base away. Whole blood was collected in K2EDTA tubes by collaborating institutions according to the institutions' own protocols. For TCRbeta analysis, collaborators shipped samples as frozen whole blood, isolated PBMCs, or DNA extracted from either of those sample types. TCRbeta CDR3 regions were amplified from genomic DNA by means of the immunoSEQ Assay, a bias-controlled multiplex PCR. The paper's data handling went like this. Nucleated cell counts per sample were estimated from amplification of reference gene primers within the assay. To quantify the absolute abundance of each unique TCRbeta CDR3 rearrangement, sequence reads were collapsed and filtered. Productive Simpson clonality was computed per sample as the square root of Simpson's diversity index over productive rearrangements. In its TCRdb copy, this immuneACCESS table keeps in-frame sequences only and misses some clones. Where compared with another copy, unresolved V genes explain less than half of these, and the others have no known cause. V, J and clone size are those of that table, while D and trimming were read from the DNA. The sample yields more than 75,000 clones; over 85% were counted once. About 2.5% of the sample belongs to the ten largest clones.

These data are taken from a study of blood T cell repertoires in COVID-19 (dated by TCRdb to the early 2020s). A note on the overall study: Samples from collaborators originated in the United States, Italy and Spain and spanned both the acute and convalescent phases of COVID-19. The material from the prospective study consisted of cDNA or gDNA derived from T cells, B-cell-depleted T cells, or PBMCs. Nearly every sample came with metadata listing a de-identified subject ID, COVID-19 status, age in years and sex. HLA class I and class II types, where available, came from metadata supplied by the sample provider rather than from assay-based typing. The samples were drawn from the first 160 participants of the ongoing ImmuneRACE study and from more than 1,000 subjects provided by 6 global collaborators. The repertoires were released in a freely available public database intended as a resource for research on the immune response to SARS-CoV-2. The dataset comprised deeply sampled blood TCRbeta repertoires from subjects exposed to, actively infected with, or recovered from COVID-19. What the work shows at the level of the full study, not this receptor alone: How much clinical and demographic metadata was included differed by source and by participant, and the metadata was provided uncurated.

The CDR3, from cysteine to phenylalanine, totals 14 residues. The sequence is cut down to CDR3 DNA, 42 bases in frame from base 1. The source of this sequence is a man aged 50 to 59 with acute or convalescent COVID-19. This sequence uses TRBV21-1 and TRBJ2-3; TRBD2 reflects the table's D call only, with no check against the DNA. TRBV21-1 is annotated as a pseudogene. What was sequenced was peripheral blood. Here the CDR3 is given as CATNQRDRTDTQYF. In nucleotides, the sequence is TGTGCCACGAATCAGAGGGATCGCACAGATACGCAGTATTTT.